Listed here are 25 T cell receptor beta chains from one sample, sequenced in a study of T-cell reconstitution after alpha-beta-depleted transplantation in children. Unique molecular identifiers tagged the TCRbeta library. TCRdb reprocessed the PCR reads with MiXCR, giving one entry per CDR3 protein. Here the sample spans around 450,000 distinct CDR3 sequences, roughly 10% being singletons. Sample: PBMCs, taken before TCRalphabeta/CD19-depleted stem cell transplant. The receptors originated from a child aged 2 to 10 with inherited bone marrow failure, due to receive a stem cell transplant.

This clonotype was seen ten or more times. The chain combines TRBV20-1 with TRBJ2-7, with a possible D match to TRBD2 (6 bases). CDR1 and CDR2 from the germline V gene are DFQATT and SNEGSKA (reference sequence). V gave up 5 bases and J gave up 0 bases, with 17 bases separating them. The CDR3 is 15 amino acids. The CDR3 region is CSAENPGGTSYEQYF. DNA of the CDR3: TGCAGTGCTGAAAATCCTGGGGGGACCTCCTACGAGCAGTACTTC.

Ten or more counts support this clonotype. The rearrangement links TRBV7-2 to TRBJ2-2; D might be TRBD2 (5 bases). V shed 3 bases and J shed 4 bases, with 9 bases lying between them. This CDR3 spans 14 amino acids. CDR1 is SGHTA, CDR2 FQGNSA, per germline. The CDR3, as DNA: TGTGCCAGCAGCTTTACGGGGTTCACCGGGGAGCTGTTTTTT. Amino acid sequence: CASSFTGFTGELFF.

In this sample, this clonotype turned up many times. This chain links TRBV12-3 or TRBV12-4 with TRBJ1-3, with 10 bases aligning to TRBD1. Trimming took 5 bases from V and 0 from J; bases not matched to a gene: 13. The length of the CDR3 is 19 residues. The CDR3 region is CASSLHRGTGAHSGNTIYF. The CDR3 DNA reads TGTGCCAGCAGTCTCCATCGGGGGACAGGGGCACACTCTGGAAACACCATATATTTT.

This clonotype occurred many times. This rearrangement joins TRBV7-2 to TRBJ2-3; tentatively, D is TRBD2 (5 bases). Germline CDR1 is SGHTA and CDR2 is FQGNSA. Trimming shortened V by 4 bases and J by 1 base, and 12 bases separated the two germline ends. The CDR3 has 15 amino acids. The CDR3 protein is CASSSRGSGTDTQYF. CDR3 nucleotides: TGTGCCAGCAGCTCTCGGGGTAGCGGCACAGATACGCAGTATTTT.

This clonotype was observed at least ten times. The V gene is TRBV20-1, the J gene TRBJ2-3; 9 nucleotides line up with TRBD2. Germline V gene sequence: CDR1 DFQATT, CDR2 SNEGSKA (reference sequence). J lost 3 bases, V lost 6 bases, and 7 bases had no gene match. The CDR3 is 14 residues long. The CDR3 sequence: CSAPLAGLTDTQYF. CDR3 DNA sequence: TGCAGTGCCCCGCTAGCGGGGCTGACAGATACGCAGTATTTT.

Many counts were recorded for this clonotype. This chain uses TRBV3-1 with TRBJ2-4; 9 nucleotides agree with TRBD1. Germline lookup yields CDR1 LGHDT and CDR2 YNNKEL (reference sequence). The trim removed 5 bases at V and 12 bases at J, leaving 8 bases unmatched. There are 13 residues in the CDR3. CDR3 in amino acids: CASSFRQGVNQYF. CDR3 coding DNA: TGTGCCAGCAGCTTTCGACAGGGGGTAAATCAGTACTTC.

At least ten counts were recorded for this clonotype. This rearrangement joins TRBV7-9 to TRBJ1-1; weak D call: TRBD1 (6 bases). V lost 8 bases, J lost 0 bases, and 13 bases lay in between. Germline V CDR1 and CDR2: SEHNR, FQNEAQ (reference sequence). The CDR3 covers 14 residues. CDR3 DNA: TGTGCCAGCGGGGGCAGGACAGTGAACACTGAAGCTTTCTTT. Its translation: CASGGRTVNTEAFF.

This chain links TRBV20-1 with TRBJ2-5; perhaps TRBD1 as D (5 bases). The germline gives CDR1 DFQATT, CDR2 SNEGSKA (reference sequence). Trimming removed 7 bases from V and 5 bases from J, with 11 bases in between. The CDR3 is made up of 11 amino acids. The CDR3, as DNA: TGCAGTGTAGGGGTCTTGGAGACCCAGTACTTC. As protein: CSVGVLETQYF.

This clonotype was observed a handful of times. The chain combines TRBV10-3 with TRBJ1-6; 8 nucleotides match TRBD1. Germline values: CDR1 ENHRY, CDR2 SYGVKD. There are 16 residues in the CDR3. Trimming removed 2 bases from V and 9 bases from J; junction bases left unmatched: 9. The CDR3: CAISEVPGGRTSPLHF. The CDR3 DNA is TGTGCCATCAGTGAGGTGCCAGGGGGCCGGACTTCACCCCTCCACTTT.

This clonotype has ten or more counts. V and J are TRBV20-1 and TRBJ2-1; possibly TRBD1 or TRBD2 for D (5 bases each). Germline V gives CDR1 DFQATT, CDR2 SNEGSKA (reference sequence). CDR3 length: 17 amino acids. V was clipped by 3 bases and J by 2 bases, with 20 bases between them. Here the CDR3 DNA reads TGCAGTGCTAGCTCAGCGGTGGGAGCAGGGACCTACAATGAGCAGTTCTTC. It encodes CSASSAVGAGTYNEQFF.

This clonotype was recorded many times. V and J are TRBV4-1 and TRBJ2-7; D perhaps matches TRBD2 (5 bases). This CDR3 is 15 amino acids long. The germline V gene has CDR1 MGHRA and CDR2 YSYEKL. V shed 0 bases and J shed 3 bases, with 12 bases lying between them. DNA of the CDR3: TGCGCCAGCAGCCAAGATTGGAGGCCACACTACGAGCAGTACTTC. It specifies CASSQDWRPHYEQYF.

There are many counts of this clonotype. Written as DNA, the CDR3 is TGCGCCAGCAGCCATGGACAGGGGAGGGAGGATACGCAGTATTTT. Its protein product is CASSHGQGREDTQYF. The V gene is TRBV4-3, the J gene TRBJ2-3, with 9 bases that match TRBD1. The ends lost 3 bases at V and 6 bases at J; junction bases unmatched: 7. The CDR3 runs 15 residues. Germline lookup yields CDR1 LGHNA and CDR2 YSLEER.

This clonotype was recorded a few times. V usage is TRBV4-3 and J usage is TRBJ2-7; possibly TRBD2 for D (6 bases). CDR1 LGHNA and CDR2 YSLEER come from the germline V gene. V dropped 0 bases and J dropped 4 bases, with 13 bases sitting between them. CDR3 size: 15 residues. The chain's CDR3 is CASSQEEPGTYEQYF. In nucleotides, the CDR3 is TGCGCCAGCAGCCAAGAAGAACCAGGGACTTACGAGCAGTACTTC.

In this sample, this clonotype turned up a few times. V is TRBV5-6 and J is TRBJ1-2, with D perhaps matching TRBD1 (5 bases). The germline V and J ends were trimmed by 4 bases and 4 bases, with 17 bases remaining between them. Germline V gene sequence: CDR1 SGHDT, CDR2 YYEEEE. This CDR3 region has 15 residues. The CDR3 region is CASSPGAPDLYGYTF. CDR3 coding DNA: TGTGCCAGCAGCCCCGGGGCGCCCGATCTCTATGGCTACACCTTC.

This clonotype has at least ten counts. This sequence joins TRBV27 and TRBJ2-7; D is perhaps TRBD1 or TRBD2 (6 bases each). This CDR3 spans 17 amino acids. V lost 2 bases and J lost 9, with 26 bases in between. CDR1 and CDR2 (germline): MNHEY, SMNVEV (reference sequence). The CDR3 bases are TGTGCCAGCAGTTTACGGGGAGGTTCAGGGGCGGGTGATTGGCAGTACTTC. Protein: CASSLRGGSGAGDWQYF.

This clonotype has a count of ten or more. The V and J genes are TRBV27 and TRBJ2-5, with D possibly matching TRBD2 (7 bases). CDR1 is MNHEY and CDR2 is SMNVEV in the germline V gene (reference sequence). Trimming removed 2 bases at V and 5 bases at J, with 15 bases between. The CDR3 sequence is 15 residues long. The DNA of the CDR3 is TGTGCCAGCAGTTTAAGGGGGAGGCGGGAGGAGACCCAGTACTTC. Translation: CASSLRGRREETQYF.

This clonotype was detected many times. This chain uses TRBV27 with TRBJ1-5; weak D call: TRBD1 (5 bases). The ends were cut back, 1 base at V and 4 bases at J, with 11 bases in the middle. Germline CDR1 reads MNHEY; CDR2 reads SMNVEV (reference sequence). The CDR3 contains 15 residues. Written as DNA, the CDR3 is TGTGCCAGCAGTTTATGGCCGGGGCCTAATCAGCCCCAGCATTTT. This translates into CASSLWPGPNQPQHF.

At least ten counts were recorded for this clonotype. The CDR3 nucleotides read TGTGCCACCAGCAGAGAGTCGGGGCCCTCCTACGAGCAGTACTTC. Its protein is CATSRESGPSYEQYF. The rearrangement joins TRBV15 to TRBJ2-7; tentatively, D is TRBD1 or TRBD2 (5 bases each). The CDR3 is 15 amino acids. The germline CDR1 and CDR2 sequences are LNHNV and YYDKDF (reference sequence). Trimming shortened V by 0 bases and J by 0 bases, and 9 bases separated the two germline ends.

This clonotype was picked up many times. The gene calls are TRBV7-6 and TRBJ2-7; 8 nucleotides align to TRBD1. The J segment lost 2 bases and the V segment lost 5 bases, leaving 8 bases of the junction unmatched. Germline V lookup: CDR1 SGHVS, CDR2 FNYEAQ. The CDR3 covers 15 residues. The CDR3 DNA is TGTGCCAGCAGCCCGAGACAGGGGCCAACCTACGAGCAGTACTTC. This encodes CASSPRQGPTYEQYF.

At least ten counts were recorded for this clonotype. V gene TRBV10-3 combines with J gene TRBJ1-4; 10 positions match TRBD1. Per germline, CDR1 ENHRY and CDR2 SYGVKD. V dropped 6 bases and J dropped 8; count of bases not matched to a gene: 3. The length of the CDR3 is 13 residues. The CDR3: CAIRDRGDEKLFF. Written as DNA, the CDR3 is TGTGCCATCAGGGACAGGGGGGACGAAAAACTGTTTTTT.

This clonotype was counted ten times or more. The chain recombines TRBV27 with TRBJ2-5; D possibly corresponds to TRBD1 (6 bases). In germline, CDR1 is MNHEY, CDR2 SMNVEV (reference sequence). This CDR3 is 18 amino acids long. Trimming removed 2 bases from V and 2 bases from J, with 21 bases in between. The CDR3 DNA sequence: TGTGCCAGCAGTTTAACTCCGACAGGTCCAAGAGAACAAGAGACCCAGTACTTC. Its translation: CASSLTPTGPREQETQYF.

This clonotype was detected many times. CDR3 coding DNA: TGCGCCAGCAGAGAAGGCGATCTAACCGACGAGCAGTACTTC. The encoded protein is CASREGDLTDEQYF. The chain joins TRBV5-1 to TRBJ2-7; no reliable D call. The germline gives CDR1 SGHRS, CDR2 YFSETQ. V was trimmed by 5 bases and J by 5 bases, leaving 17 bases between them. The CDR3 spans 14 residues.

The genes are TRBV7-9 and TRBJ2-1, with TRBD2 as a possible D gene (5 bases). V was trimmed by 5 bases and J by 2 bases, leaving 19 bases between them. CDR1 is SEHNR, CDR2 FQNEAQ, per germline (reference sequence). The CDR3 has 17 residues. CDR3 coding DNA: TGTGCCAGCAGCATTAGGAAGACGACTATACCCTACAATGAGCAGTTCTTC. Protein product: CASSIRKTTIPYNEQFF.

The sample holds a few counts of this clonotype. The chain joins TRBV30 to TRBJ2-1; TRBD2 matches at 10 bases. J gave up 4 bases and V 2 bases, and 5 bases lay outside the gene matches. This CDR3 region has 15 residues. Germline V CDR1 and CDR2: GTSNPN, SVGIG (reference sequence). Here the CDR3 DNA reads TGTGCCTGGAGTCTAACTAGCGGGGTTTACAATGAGCAGTTCTTC. This encodes CAWSLTSGVYNEQFF.

This clonotype was counted at least ten times. V usage is TRBV29-1 and J usage is TRBJ1-4; maybe TRBD1 (5 bases). The ends were cut back, 6 bases at V and 8 bases at J, with 19 bases in the middle. Germline CDR1 and CDR2: SQVTM and ANQGSEA. The CDR3 extends over 14 amino acids. CDR3 sequence: CSVNPGRDGEKLFF. The CDR3 DNA follows: TGCAGCGTGAACCCCGGCAGGGATGGGGAAAAACTGTTTTTT.